The clone carrying this T cell receptor (beta chain) has more than one count but fewer than ten. Its antigen is currently unknown. The read ends 3 residues early relative to the CDR3; the germline J gene fills the gap. Profiling relied on immunoSEQ multiplex PCR, and the TCRdb table lists in-frame clones only, not all of them. The sample counts under 20,000 clones, none seen once; the ten largest own approximately 12%. The data were obtained in a study of T cell clonality in common variable immunodeficiency. General study points: Reportedly, TCR beta sequences from common variable immunodeficiency showed fewer deletions and N-nucleotide insertions.

Germline loops: CDR1 SGHTA, CDR2 FQGNSA. The CDR3 is 14 residues long. Trimming stripped 6 bases from V and 0 bases from J, with 9 bases between. The chain is built from TRBV7-2 and TRBJ2-4; D remains ambiguous. The clonotype was recovered from a human donor with common variable immunodeficiency. Sequencing was done on a sample of peripheral blood mononuclear cells. The sequenced CDR3 bases are TGTGCCAGCAGTAACCAACTAGCCAAAAACATT. Encoded protein: CASSNQLAKNI. The complete CDR3 reads CASSNQLAKNIQYF. Variable domain in full (rest from reference TRBV7-2 and TRBJ2-4): GAGVSQSPSNKVTEKGKDVELRCDPISGHTALYWYRQSLGQGLEFLIYFQGNSAPDKSGLPSDRFSAERTGGSVSTLTIQRTQQEDSAVYLCASSNQLAKNIQYFGAGTRLSVL.